This TCR beta chain was recovered during a study of blood T cell repertoires in COVID-19. The CDR3 length is 13 residues. Germline assignment: CDR1 MDHEN and CDR2 SYDVKM. V trimming: 11 bases; J trimming: 5 bases; junction bases outside the gene matches: 6. This clone was observed a single time. TCRdb's table, derived via immunoSEQ multiplex PCR, lists solely in-frame clones and lacks some. Altogether about 64,000 clones are present, around three quarters being singletons, with the ten largest covering 4% to 5.5%. The chain carries TRBV28 and TRBJ1-6, with 7 bases lining up with TRBD1. The receptor was isolated from a human donor in a cohort sampled during active COVID-19. The material sequenced was peripheral blood. Here the CDR3 DNA reads TGTGCCGGTAAGGGACAGCATAATTCACCCCTCCACTTT. Its translation is CAGKGQHNSPLHF.